A single sample gave rise to the 9 T cell receptor beta chains below, sequenced in a study of blood T cell repertoires in COVID-19. Generated by immunoSEQ multiplex PCR, the TCRdb table keeps only in-frame clones and is missing some. The table lists almost 350,000 clones, roughly 87% of them singletons. The sequenced material came from peripheral blood. The receptors were gathered from an older woman with COVID-19, enrolled during active disease.

In its sample, this clone was seen once. J is TRBJ2-1 and V is TRBV6-6; tentative D call: TRBD2 (6 bases). V was trimmed by 1 base and J by 1 base, leaving 8 bases between them. CDR1 MNHNY and CDR2 SVGAGI come from the germline V gene (reference sequence). The CDR3 length is 15 residues. The DNA of the CDR3 is TGTGCCAGCAGTTACTACGGGGGTTCCTACAATGAGCAGTTCTTC. This sequence encodes CASSYYGGSYNEQFF.

The rearrangement uses TRBV5-1 and TRBJ1-4; tentatively, D is TRBD1 (5 bases). V lost 0 bases, J lost 0 bases, and 15 bases lay in between. Germline-derived CDR1 and CDR2 are SGHRS and YFSETQ. CDR3 size: 18 residues. CDR3 nucleotide sequence: TGCGCCAGCAGCTTGGCCGTAAAGGGGCCAGCAACTAATGAAAAACTGTTTTTT. It specifies CASSLAVKGPATNEKLFF.

V is TRBV7-8 and J is TRBJ1-1; 9 bases match TRBD1. Germline V lookup: CDR1 SGHVS, CDR2 FQNEAQ. This CDR3 spans 19 amino acids. V dropped 5 bases and J dropped 0; count of bases not matched to a gene: 16. The CDR3 is CASSVDGQGRGKVNTEAFF. The CDR3 coding sequence is TGTGCCAGCAGCGTCGACGGACAGGGGAGGGGTAAGGTGAACACTGAAGCTTTCTTT.

The V gene is TRBV29-1, the J gene TRBJ1-1, with 10 bases fitting TRBD1. J gave up 6 bases and V 6 bases, and 16 bases lay outside the gene matches. The CDR3 has 16 amino acids. The germline CDR1 and CDR2 sequences are SQVTM and ANQGSEA. The CDR3 DNA sequence: TGCAGCGTCGGGGATCCTGGGGGACAGGGGATCCCTGAAGCTTTCTTT. Its protein is CSVGDPGGQGIPEAFF.

This sequence joins TRBV7-9 and TRBJ2-5; D gene unclear. With 4 bases removed from V and 2 bases from J, the gap between germline ends came to 14 bases. Germline CDR1 is SEHNR and CDR2 is FQNEAQ (reference sequence). This CDR3 contains 15 residues. Here the CDR3 DNA reads TGTGCCAGCAGCTGGAACAGCCTACCTCAAGAGACCCAGTACTTC. Encoded protein: CASSWNSLPQETQYF.

CDR3 sequence (DNA): TGTGCCAGCTGGACGGGGGGGGCAGATACGCAGTATTTT. Translating it yields CASWTGGADTQYF. This sequence joins TRBV28 and TRBJ2-3; 8 nucleotides align to TRBD2. J lost 4 bases, V lost 8 bases, and 5 bases had no gene match. This CDR3 spans 13 amino acids. CDR1 MDHEN and CDR2 SYDVKM come from the germline V gene.

The chain links TRBV19 to TRBJ1-1; 10 nucleotides align to TRBD1. The V and J ends lost 7 bases and 0 bases, in that order; junction bases with no gene match: 5. Germline CDR1 LNHDA, CDR2 SQIVND (reference sequence). This CDR3 comprises 15 residues. The CDR3 spells CASTGQGGMNTEAFF. The CDR3 DNA is TGTGCCAGTACCGGACAGGGGGGCATGAACACTGAAGCTTTCTTT.

The gene calls are TRBV5-4 and TRBJ2-5; tentatively, D is TRBD2 (6 bases). Germline V gene sequence: CDR1 SGHNT, CDR2 YYREEE (reference sequence). Between the trimmed V and J ends, which lost 1 base and 5 bases, there was a span of 15 bases. The CDR3 covers 15 residues. Here the CDR3 reads CASSLSGRGDETQYF. DNA for the CDR3: TGTGCCAGCAGCTTGTCCGGGCGGGGAGACGAGACCCAGTACTTC.

The chain carries TRBV6-5 and TRBJ1-4; no definite D call. This CDR3 has 15 amino acids. V was clipped by 3 bases and J by 3 bases, with 11 bases between them. Germline CDR1 reads MNHEY; CDR2 reads SVGAGI. CDR3 bases: TGTGCCAGCAGTTATAGGCAGGCACCTAATGAAAAACTGTTTTTT. It yields the protein CASSYRQAPNEKLFF.